This T cell receptor beta chain is drawn from a study of cytomegalovirus exposure and HLA in healthy donors. Between the trimmed V and J ends, which lost 2 bases and 7 bases, there was a span of 11 bases. Germline CDR1 reads SGHVS; CDR2 reads FQNEAQ. The CDR3 length is 13 residues. PCR involved 60 Vbeta and 13 Jbeta primers. Using immunoSEQ multiplex PCR, the repertoire was profiled, and TCRdb retains in-frame clones only, with some absent. The sample has approximately 100,000 clones; 55% to 75% are singletons. As concerns this clone: Its specificity is not known. Additional DNA sequences in this sample encode the identical CDR3.

The study's findings and limits: The study labeled more than 150 TCR beta chains cytomegalovirus-associated. From TCR beta sequences, most subjects' HLA-A and HLA-B alleles were reportedly predicted accurately.

Sequenced material: PBMCs. This TCR was sampled from a man in his thirties or forties in good health and CMV-seropositive. The chain combines TRBV7-8 with TRBJ1-1, with TRBD1 as a possible D gene (6 bases). CDR3 coding DNA: TGTGCCAGCAGCTTAACAGGGTCCGGTGAAGCTTTCTTT. Translating it yields CASSLTGSGEAFF.